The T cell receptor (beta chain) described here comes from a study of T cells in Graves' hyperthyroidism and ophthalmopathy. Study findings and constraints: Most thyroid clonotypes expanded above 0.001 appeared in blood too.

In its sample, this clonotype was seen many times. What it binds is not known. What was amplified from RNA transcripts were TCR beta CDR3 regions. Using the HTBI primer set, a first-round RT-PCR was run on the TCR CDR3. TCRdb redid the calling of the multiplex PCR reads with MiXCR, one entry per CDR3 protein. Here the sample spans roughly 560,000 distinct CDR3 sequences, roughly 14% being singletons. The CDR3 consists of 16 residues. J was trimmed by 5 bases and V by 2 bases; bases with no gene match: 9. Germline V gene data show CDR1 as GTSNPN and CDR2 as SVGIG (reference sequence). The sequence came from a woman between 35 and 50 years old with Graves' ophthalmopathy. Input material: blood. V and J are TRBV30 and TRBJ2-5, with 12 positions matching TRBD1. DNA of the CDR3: TGTGCCTGGAGTAACCGGGACAGGGGGCGCGGTGAGACCCAGTACTTC. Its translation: CAWSNRDRGRGETQYF.